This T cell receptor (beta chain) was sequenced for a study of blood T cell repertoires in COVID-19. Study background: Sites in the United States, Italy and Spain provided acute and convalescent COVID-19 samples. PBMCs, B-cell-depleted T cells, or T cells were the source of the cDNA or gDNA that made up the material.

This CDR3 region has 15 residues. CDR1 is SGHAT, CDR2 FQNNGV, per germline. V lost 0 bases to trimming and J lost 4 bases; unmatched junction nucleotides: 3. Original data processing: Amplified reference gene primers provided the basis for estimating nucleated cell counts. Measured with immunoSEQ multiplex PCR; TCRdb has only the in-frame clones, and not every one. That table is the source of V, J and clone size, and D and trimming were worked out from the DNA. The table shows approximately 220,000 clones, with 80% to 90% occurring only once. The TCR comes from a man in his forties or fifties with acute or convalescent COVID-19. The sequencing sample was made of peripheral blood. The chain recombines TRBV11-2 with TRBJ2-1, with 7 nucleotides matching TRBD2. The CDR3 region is CASSLERGSYNEQFF. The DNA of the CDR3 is TGTGCCAGCAGCTTAGAGCGGGGGTCATACAATGAGCAGTTCTTC.